The T cell receptor (beta chain) under discussion was sequenced for a study of shared clonotypes between healthy human individuals. Regarding this clone: Antigen: not known.

V was cut by 2 bases and J by 4 bases, with 12 bases left in between. The length of the CDR3 is 14 residues. Germline V gene sequence: CDR1 MDHEN, CDR2 SYDVKM. The study's findings and limits: Naive subsets usually exceeded memory subsets in estimated richness. Between a few donors, naive CD4 clonotypes were shared at a level of around 5.2%.

The table came from immunoSEQ multiplex PCR; TCRdb's copy has only in-frame clones and leaves some out. The top ten clones hold under 0.3% of a sample with roughly 850,000 clones, approximately 96% of them seen once. Naive CD8 cells lacked CD45RO and underwent positive selection for CCR7, leaving out terminally differentiated effector memory CD45RA+ cells. The chain links TRBV28 to TRBJ2-7; perhaps TRBD2 as D (5 bases). Sequencing input: naive CD8+ T cells sorted from blood. This receptor was identified in a man aged 25-45 years in good health. CDR3 coding DNA: TGTGCCAGCAGTTTAAAGGACTTCTCTTACGAGCAGTACTTC. Its translation: CASSLKDFSYEQYF.